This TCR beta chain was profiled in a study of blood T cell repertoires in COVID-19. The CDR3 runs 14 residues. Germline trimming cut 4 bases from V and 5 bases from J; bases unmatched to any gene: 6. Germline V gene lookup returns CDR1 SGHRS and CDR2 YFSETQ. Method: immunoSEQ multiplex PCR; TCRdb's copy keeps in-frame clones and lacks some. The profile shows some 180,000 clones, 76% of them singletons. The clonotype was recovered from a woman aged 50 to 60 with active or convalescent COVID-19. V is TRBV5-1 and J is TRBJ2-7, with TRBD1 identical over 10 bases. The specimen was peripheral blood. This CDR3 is CASSLRTGGDEQYF. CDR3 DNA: TGCGCCAGCAGCCTTCGGACAGGGGGGGACGAGCAGTACTTC. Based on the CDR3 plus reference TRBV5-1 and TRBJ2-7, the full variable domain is KAGVTQTPRYLIKTRGQQVTLSCSPISGHRSVSWYQQTPGQGLQFLFEYFSETQRNKGNFPGRFSGRQFSNSRSEMNVSTLELGDSALYLCASSLRTGGDEQYFGPGTRLTVT.